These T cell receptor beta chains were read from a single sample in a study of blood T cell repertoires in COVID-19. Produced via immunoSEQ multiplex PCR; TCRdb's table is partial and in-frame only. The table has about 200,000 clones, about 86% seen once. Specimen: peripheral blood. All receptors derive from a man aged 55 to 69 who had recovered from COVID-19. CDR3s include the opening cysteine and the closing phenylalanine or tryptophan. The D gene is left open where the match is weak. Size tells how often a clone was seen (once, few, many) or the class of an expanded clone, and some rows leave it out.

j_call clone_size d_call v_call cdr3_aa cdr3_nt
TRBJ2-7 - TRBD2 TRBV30 CAWSVGSSGRGEQYF TGTGCCTGGAGTGTAGGGTCTAGCGGGAGAGGCGAGCAGTACTTC
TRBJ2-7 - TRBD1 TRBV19 CASSTGGYEQYF TGTGCCAGTAGTACAGGGGGCTACGAGCAGTACTTC
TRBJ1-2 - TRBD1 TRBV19 CASSIQGTGTNYGYTF TGTGCCAGTAGTATTCAGGGGACAGGCACTAACTATGGCTACACCTTC
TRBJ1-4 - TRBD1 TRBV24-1 CATSEGGKMDEKLFF TGTGCCACCAGTGAAGGGGGCAAGATGGATGAAAAACTGTTTTTT
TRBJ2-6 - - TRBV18 CASSPSTPLGSGANVLTF TGTGCCAGCTCACCTAGTACGCCCCTCGGCTCTGGGGCCAACGTCCTGACTTTC
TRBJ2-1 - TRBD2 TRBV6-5 CASSSGLAGVHEQFF TGTGCCAGCAGTTCGGGACTAGCGGGAGTCCATGAGCAGTTCTTC
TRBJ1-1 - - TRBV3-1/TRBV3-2 CASKTAAQGHTEAFF TGTGCCAGCAAGACCGCGGCTCAGGGCCACACTGAAGCTTTCTTT
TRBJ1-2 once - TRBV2 CASIVGGVSGGYTF TGTGCCAGCATTGTAGGGGGGGTCTCGGGAGGCTACACCTTC
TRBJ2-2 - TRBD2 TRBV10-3 CAIRGLAGDTGELFF TGTGCCATCAGAGGACTAGCGGGAGACACCGGGGAGCTGTTTTTT
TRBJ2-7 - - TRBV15 CATSREGSGSYEQYF TGTGCCACCAGCAGAGAGGGTTCAGGCTCCTACGAGCAGTACTTC
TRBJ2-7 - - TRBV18 CASSPSRFYEQYF TGTGCCAGCTCACCGTCCAGATTCTACGAGCAGTACTTC
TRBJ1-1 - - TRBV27 CASSLGWSVAEAFF TGTGCCAGCAGTTTAGGCTGGTCAGTGGCTGAAGCTTTCTTT
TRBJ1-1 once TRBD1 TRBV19 CASSDRGGPNTEAFF TGTGCCAGTAGTGACAGGGGTGGACCGAACACTGAAGCTTTCTTT
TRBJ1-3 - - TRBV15 CATSRDSPSSGNTIYF TGTGCCACCAGCAGAGATAGCCCGAGCTCTGGAAACACCATATATTTT
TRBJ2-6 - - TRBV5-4 CASNEGGVAGANVLTF TGTGCCAGCAATGAAGGGGGAGTAGCTGGGGCCAACGTCCTGACTTTC
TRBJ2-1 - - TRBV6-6 CASSAGLSLYNEQFF TGTGCCAGCAGCGCCGGACTGAGCCTATACAATGAGCAGTTCTTC
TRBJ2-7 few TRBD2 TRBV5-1 CASRRGGYEQYF TGCGCCAGCCGGAGGGGAGGGTACGAGCAGTACTTC
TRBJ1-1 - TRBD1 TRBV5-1 CASSDEGAASSTEAFF TGCGCCAGCAGCGATGAGGGGGCTGCCTCTAGCACTGAAGCTTTCTTT
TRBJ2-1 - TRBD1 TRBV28 CASRTGGYNEQFF TGTGCCAGTAGGACAGGGGGATACAATGAGCAGTTCTTC
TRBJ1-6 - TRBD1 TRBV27 CASSFLLAGGSSPLHF TGTGCCAGCAGTTTTCTGTTGGCAGGGGGCAGTTCACCCCTCCACTTT
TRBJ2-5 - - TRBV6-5 CASMGSYKGTQYF TGTGCCAGCATGGGGAGCTACAAAGGGACCCAGTACTTC
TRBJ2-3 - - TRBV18 CASSPRGDTQYF TGTGCCAGCTCACCACGAGGGGATACGCAGTATTTT
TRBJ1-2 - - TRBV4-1 CASSQLGSNYGYTF TGCGCCAGCAGCCAGTTGGGGAGTAACTATGGCTACACCTTC
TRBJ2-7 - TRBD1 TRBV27 CASSQDRVRGQYF TGTGCCAGCAGTCAGGACAGGGTGAGGGGGCAGTACTTC
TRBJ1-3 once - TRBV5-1 CASSLSVSGNTIYF TGCGCCAGCAGCTTGTCAGTATCAGGAAACACCATATATTTT
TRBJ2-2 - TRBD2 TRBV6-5 CASIMSGGGTGELFF TGTGCCAGCATTATGAGCGGGGGCGGCACCGGGGAGCTGTTTTTT
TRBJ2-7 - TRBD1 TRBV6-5 CATYRTGRSYEQYF TGTGCCACCTACCGGACAGGACGATCCTACGAGCAGTACTTC
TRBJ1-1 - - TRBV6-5 CASRVAGQANTEAFF TGTGCCAGCAGAGTGGCAGGGCAGGCGAACACTGAAGCTTTCTTT
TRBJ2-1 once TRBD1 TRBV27 CASSRQGSYNEQFF TGTGCCAGCAGTCGACAGGGCTCCTACAATGAGCAGTTCTTC
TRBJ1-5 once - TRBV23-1 CASGQSFYSNQPQHF TGCGCCAGCGGACAGTCCTTTTATAGCAATCAGCCCCAGCATTTT
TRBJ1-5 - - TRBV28 CASSSGQGARQPQHF TGTGCCAGCAGTTCAGGCCAGGGTGCTCGACAGCCCCAGCATTTT
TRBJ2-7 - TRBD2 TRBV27 CASSFGGSGANEQYF TGTGCCAGCAGTTTCGGCGGGAGCGGGGCCAACGAGCAGTACTTC
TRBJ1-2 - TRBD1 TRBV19 CASSPGQDYGYTF TGTGCCAGTAGTCCCGGACAGGACTATGGCTACACCTTC
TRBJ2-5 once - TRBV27 CASKNREETQYF TGTGCCAGCAAGAACAGGGAAGAGACCCAGTACTTC
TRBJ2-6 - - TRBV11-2 CASTGTLWGSGANVLTF TGTGCCAGCACCGGGACACTCTGGGGCTCTGGGGCCAACGTCCTGACTTTC
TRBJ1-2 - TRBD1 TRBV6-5 CASRDLGTESYGYTF TGTGCCAGCAGGGATCTAGGGACAGAGAGCTATGGCTACACCTTC
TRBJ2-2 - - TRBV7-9 CASNPQVGELFF TGTGCCAGCAACCCCCAGGTCGGGGAGCTGTTTTTT
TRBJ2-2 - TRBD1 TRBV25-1 CASSRDRALTGELFF TGTGCCAGCAGCCGGGACAGGGCCCTCACCGGGGAGCTGTTTTTT
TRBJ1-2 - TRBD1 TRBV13 CASSSGGASYTF TGTGCCAGCAGCTCAGGGGGCGCGAGCTACACCTTC
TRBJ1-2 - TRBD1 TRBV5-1 CASSSSGTGGADYGYTF TGCGCCAGCAGCTCCTCCGGGACAGGGGGCGCAGACTATGGCTACACCTTC
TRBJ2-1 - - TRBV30 CAWSGRGGAYNEQFF TGTGCCTGGAGTGGAAGGGGTGGCGCGTACAATGAGCAGTTCTTC
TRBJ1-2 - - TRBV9 CASSQNPVGDAGNYGYTF TGTGCCAGCAGCCAAAACCCGGTCGGGGATGCGGGTAACTATGGCTACACCTTC
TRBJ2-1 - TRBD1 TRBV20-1 CSASTGQGFNEQFF TGCAGTGCTAGTACGGGACAGGGGTTCAATGAGCAGTTCTTC
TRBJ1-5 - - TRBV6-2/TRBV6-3 CASSSIGASNQPQHF TGTGCCAGCAGTTCAATAGGGGCAAGCAATCAGCCCCAGCATTTT
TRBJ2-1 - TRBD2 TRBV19 CASSIMAGGGNEQFF TGTGCCAGTAGTATAATGGCGGGAGGGGGCAATGAGCAGTTCTTC